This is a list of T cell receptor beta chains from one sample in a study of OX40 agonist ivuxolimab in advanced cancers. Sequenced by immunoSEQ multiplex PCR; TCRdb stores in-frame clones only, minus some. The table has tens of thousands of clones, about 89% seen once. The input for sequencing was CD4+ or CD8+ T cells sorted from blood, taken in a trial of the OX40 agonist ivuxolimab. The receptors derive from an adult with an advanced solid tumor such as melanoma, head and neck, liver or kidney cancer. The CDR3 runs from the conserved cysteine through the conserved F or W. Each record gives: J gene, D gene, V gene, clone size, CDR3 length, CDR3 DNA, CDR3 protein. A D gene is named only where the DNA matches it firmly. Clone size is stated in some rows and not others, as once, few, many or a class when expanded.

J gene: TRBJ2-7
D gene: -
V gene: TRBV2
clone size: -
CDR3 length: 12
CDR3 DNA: TGTGCCAGCAGTGGGGGGCCCCACGAGCAGTACTTC
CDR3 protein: CASSGGPHEQYF

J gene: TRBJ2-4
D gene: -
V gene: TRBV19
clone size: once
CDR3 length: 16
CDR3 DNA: TGTGCCAGTAGTATAGATGGGGCTAGCCGGAAAAACATTCAGTACTTC
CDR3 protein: CASSIDGASRKNIQYF

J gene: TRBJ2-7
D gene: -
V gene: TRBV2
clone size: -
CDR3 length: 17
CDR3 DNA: TGTGCCAGCAGTGACCCCCGTTGGACCGCCGTCGGGGACGAGCAGTACTTC
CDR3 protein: CASSDPRWTAVGDEQYF

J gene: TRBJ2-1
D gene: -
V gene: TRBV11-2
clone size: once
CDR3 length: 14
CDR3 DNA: TGTGCCAGCAGCCAAACAGTCTCCTACAATGAGCAGTTCTTC
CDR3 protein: CASSQTVSYNEQFF

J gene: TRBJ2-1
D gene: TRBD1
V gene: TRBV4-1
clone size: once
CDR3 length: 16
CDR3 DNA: TGCGCCAGCAGCCCAGGGACAGGGGGCTACTACAATGAGCAGTTCTTC
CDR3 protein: CASSPGTGGYYNEQFF

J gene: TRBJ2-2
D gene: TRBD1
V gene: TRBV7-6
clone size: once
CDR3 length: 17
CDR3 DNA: TGTGCCAGCAGCCGACCTATCGGACAGGGGGCTGGCGGGGAGCTGTTTTTT
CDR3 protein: CASSRPIGQGAGGELFF

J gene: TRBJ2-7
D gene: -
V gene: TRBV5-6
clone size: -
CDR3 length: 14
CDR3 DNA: TGTGCCAGCAGCTTGGACAGATTAATCTACGAGCAGTACTTC
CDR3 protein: CASSLDRLIYEQYF

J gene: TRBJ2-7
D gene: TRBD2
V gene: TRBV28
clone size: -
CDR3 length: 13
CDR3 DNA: TGTGCCAGCAGTTTATCCGGAGCGGGAAACCAGTACTTC
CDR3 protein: CASSLSGAGNQYF

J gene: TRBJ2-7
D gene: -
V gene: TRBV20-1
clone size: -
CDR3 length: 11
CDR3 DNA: TGCAGTGCTAGAGTTTGGGCCGAGCAGTACTTC
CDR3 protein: CSARVWAEQYF

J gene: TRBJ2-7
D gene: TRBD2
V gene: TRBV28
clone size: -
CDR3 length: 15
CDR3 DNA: TGTGCCAGCAGGTTGACTAGCGGGGGTTCCTACGAGCAGTACTTC
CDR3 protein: CASRLTSGGSYEQYF

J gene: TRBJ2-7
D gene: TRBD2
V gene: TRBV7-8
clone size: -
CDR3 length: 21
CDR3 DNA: TGTGCCAGCAGCTTAATCCCCGGAGCCGGGACTAGCGGGAGGTTTTTCTACGAGCAGTACTTC
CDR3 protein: CASSLIPGAGTSGRFFYEQYF

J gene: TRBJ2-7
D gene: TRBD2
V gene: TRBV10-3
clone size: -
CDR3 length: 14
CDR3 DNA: TGTGCCATCAGTGTTACTCGGGAGGGCCGCGAGCAGTACTTC
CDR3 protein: CAISVTREGREQYF

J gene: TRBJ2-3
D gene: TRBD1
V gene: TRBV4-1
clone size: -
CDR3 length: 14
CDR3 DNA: TGCGCCAGCAGAAGGGACAGGGACCCAGATACGCAGTATTTT
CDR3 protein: CASRRDRDPDTQYF

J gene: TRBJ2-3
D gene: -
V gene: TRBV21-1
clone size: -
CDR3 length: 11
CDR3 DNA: TGTGCCAGCAGTGGCGCAGATACGCAGTATTTT
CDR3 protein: CASSGADTQYF

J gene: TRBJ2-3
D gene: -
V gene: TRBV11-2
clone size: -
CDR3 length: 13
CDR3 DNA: TGTGCCAGCGCGGACTTTAGCACAGATACGCAGTATTTT
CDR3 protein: CASADFSTDTQYF

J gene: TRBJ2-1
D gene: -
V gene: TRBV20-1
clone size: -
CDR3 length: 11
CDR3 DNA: TGCAGTGCTAGAGCCCTCCATGAGCAGTTCTTC
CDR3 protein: CSARALHEQFF

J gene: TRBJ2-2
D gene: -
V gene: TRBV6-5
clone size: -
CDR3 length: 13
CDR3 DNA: TGTGCCAGCAATCCAAGTAGCACCGGGGAGCTGTTTTTT
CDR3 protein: CASNPSSTGELFF